The TCR beta chain described here comes from a study of breast tumors, draining lymph nodes, adjacent tissues. Study-wide points: Luminal-like breast cancer showed significantly greater tumor-nontumor repertoire similarity than basal-like breast cancer did. The lymph node origin of tumor T cells was framed as consistent with a hypothesis, not demonstrated. Tumors had less TCR diversity than lymph nodes, more than nontumor tissue. Most tumor T cells seemingly derive from lymph node, then expand in tumor.

In germline, CDR1 is SGHNT, CDR2 YYREEE (reference sequence). V was pared by 4 bases and J by 2 bases, with 12 bases between. The CDR3 runs to 14 residues. One entry per CDR3 protein, called by TCRdb with MiXCR from the multiplex PCR reads. Of 24,000 or so distinct CDR3 sequences listed, approximately 23% are singletons. About this clonotype: Its target is unknown.

The TCR was taken from a female donor with breast cancer. Some clones in this sample may be carry-over from other donors' samples. The chain has TRBV5-4 and TRBJ1-1; weak D call: TRBD1 (5 bases). The sample consisted of breast tumor tissue. CDR3 nucleotide sequence: TGTGCCAGCAGCCCCCGGACAACAAACACTGAAGCTTTCTTT. Protein sequence: CASSPRTTNTEAFF.